These 9 T cell receptor beta chains were sequenced from one sample in a study of cytomegalovirus exposure and HLA in healthy donors. Primers included in the PCR were 60 Vbeta and 13 Jbeta primers. The protocol was immunoSEQ multiplex PCR, while the TCRdb copy is restricted to in-frame clones and leaves out a portion. There are fewer than 200,000 clones in the sample; 77% occur only once, and roughly 7.4% lies in the top ten. Sequencing used PBMCs. Every receptor here comes from a male donor in good health and CMV-seropositive.

This clone was picked up a small number of times. The chain couples TRBV7-2 to TRBJ2-5, with 9 bases fitting TRBD2. Trimming at V came to 3 bases and at J to 1 base, leaving 12 bases not matched to a gene. Germline V gene data show CDR1 as SGHTA and CDR2 as FQGNSA. The CDR3 is made up of 18 amino acids. The CDR3 nucleotides are TGTGCCAGCAGCTTGGCTCGCCTAGCGGGGAATGGCCAAGAGACCCAGTACTTC. As protein: CASSLARLAGNGQETQYF.

This clone appeared a single time. The chain joins TRBV5-6 to TRBJ2-7; D is unresolved. CDR1 is SGHDT, CDR2 YYEEEE, per germline. CDR3 length equals 13 residues. The germline V and J ends were trimmed by 1 base and 7 bases, with 12 bases remaining between them. CDR3 bases: TGTGCCAGCAGCTTGAGGCGGCTTTGGGAGCAGTACTTC. This gives the protein CASSLRRLWEQYF.

The V and J genes are TRBV2 and TRBJ1-5; 9 bases match TRBD1. Germline values: CDR1 SNHLY, CDR2 FYNNEI. The CDR3 runs to 15 residues. J was trimmed by 4 bases and V by 4 bases; bases with no gene match: 5. The CDR3 region has the DNA TGTGCCAGCAGTGTGGGACAGGGAGGTAATCAGCCCCAGCATTTT. This sequence encodes CASSVGQGGNQPQHF.

The gene calls are TRBV9 and TRBJ2-6, with D possibly being TRBD2 (7 bases). CDR3 length: 17 amino acids. V shed 4 bases and J shed 0 bases, with 14 bases lying between them. Germline CDR1 reads SGDLS; CDR2 reads YYNGEE. The CDR3 DNA reads TGTGCCAGCAGCCCGTCGGGGGGCGCCTCTGGGGCCAACGTCCTGACTTTC. It encodes CASSPSGGASGANVLTF.

V gene TRBV5-8 combines with J gene TRBJ1-1; D gene ambiguous. V lost 1 base, J lost 11 bases, and 6 bases lay in between. This CDR3 has 10 amino acids. Germline CDR1 and CDR2: SGHTS and YDEGEE. CDR3 amino acids: CASSLMGAFF. CDR3 coding DNA: TGTGCCAGCAGCTTGATGGGCGCTTTCTTT. Combining the CDR3 with reference TRBV5-8 and TRBJ1-1 gives the whole variable domain EAGVTQSPTHLIKTRGQQATLRCSPISGHTSVYWYQQALGLGLQFLLWYDEGEERNRGNFPPRFSGRQFPNYSSELNVNALELEDSALYLCASSLMGAFFGQGTRLTVV.

V is TRBV6-4 and J is TRBJ2-2; TRBD2 might be the D (6 bases). From germline, CDR1 is MRHNA and CDR2 SNTAGT. Trimming shortened V by 1 base and J by 8 bases, and 11 bases separated the two germline ends. The CDR3 contains 14 residues. The CDR3 loop reads CASSDWGEGGELFF. DNA for the CDR3: TGTGCCAGCAGTGACTGGGGGGAAGGTGGGGAGCTGTTTTTT.

On this clone: Other DNA variants within this sample encode the same CDR3. The V and J genes are TRBV19 and TRBJ2-3; D ambiguous. Trimming pared 6 bases from V and 0 bases from J, leaving 7 bases between. CDR1 is LNHDA, CDR2 SQIVND, per germline (reference sequence). The CDR3 totals 13 residues. The CDR3 region has the DNA TGTGCCAGTAGGGGCGTTAGCACAGATACGCAGTATTTT. As protein: CASRGVSTDTQYF.

The chain is built from TRBV6-5 and TRBJ2-7; D is perhaps TRBD1 (5 bases). CDR1 is MNHEY, CDR2 SVGAGI, per germline. V was pared by 2 bases and J by 2 bases, with 7 bases between. This CDR3 has 13 residues. The CDR3 sequence: CASSYQTAYEQYF. The DNA of the CDR3 is TGTGCCAGCAGTTACCAGACAGCCTACGAGCAGTACTTC.

V usage is TRBV5-1 and J usage is TRBJ1-1; 9 positions agree with TRBD1. Germline loops: CDR1 SGHRS, CDR2 YFSETQ. The length of the CDR3 is 17 residues. V lost 4 bases to trimming and J lost 1 base; unmatched junction nucleotides: 11. CDR3 sequence reads: CASSILPGQGGNTEAFF. The CDR3 coding sequence is TGCGCCAGCAGCATTTTACCGGGACAGGGAGGGAACACTGAAGCTTTCTTT.